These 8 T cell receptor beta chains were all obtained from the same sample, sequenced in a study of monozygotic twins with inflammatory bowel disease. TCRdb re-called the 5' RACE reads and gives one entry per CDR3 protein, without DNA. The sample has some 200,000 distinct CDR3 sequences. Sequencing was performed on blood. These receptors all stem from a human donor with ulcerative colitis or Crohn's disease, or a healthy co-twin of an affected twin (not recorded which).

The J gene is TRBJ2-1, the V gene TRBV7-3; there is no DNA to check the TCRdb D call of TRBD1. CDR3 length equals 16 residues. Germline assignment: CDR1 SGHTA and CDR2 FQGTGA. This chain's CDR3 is CASSPGGQGSYNEQFF.

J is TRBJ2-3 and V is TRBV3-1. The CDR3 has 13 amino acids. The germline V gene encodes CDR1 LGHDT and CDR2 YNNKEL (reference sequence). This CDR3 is CASMGYGTDTQYF.

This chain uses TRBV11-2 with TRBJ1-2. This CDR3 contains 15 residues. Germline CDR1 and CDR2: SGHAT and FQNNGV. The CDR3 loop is CASSLSLETNYGYTF.

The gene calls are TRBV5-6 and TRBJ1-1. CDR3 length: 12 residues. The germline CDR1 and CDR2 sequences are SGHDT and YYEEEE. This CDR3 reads CASSLVPSEAFF.

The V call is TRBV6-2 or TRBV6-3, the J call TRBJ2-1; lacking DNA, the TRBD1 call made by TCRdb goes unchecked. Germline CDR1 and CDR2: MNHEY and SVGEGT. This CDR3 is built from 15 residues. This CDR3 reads CASSSNRANYNEQFF.

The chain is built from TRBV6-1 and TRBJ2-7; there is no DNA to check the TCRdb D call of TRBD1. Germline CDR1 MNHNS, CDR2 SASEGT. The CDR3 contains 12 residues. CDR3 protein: CASTKDSREQYF.

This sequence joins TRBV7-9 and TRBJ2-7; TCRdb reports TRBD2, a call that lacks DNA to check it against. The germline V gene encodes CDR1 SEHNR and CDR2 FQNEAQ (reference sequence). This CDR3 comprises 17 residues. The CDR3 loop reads CASSPGSRQGNFYEQYF.

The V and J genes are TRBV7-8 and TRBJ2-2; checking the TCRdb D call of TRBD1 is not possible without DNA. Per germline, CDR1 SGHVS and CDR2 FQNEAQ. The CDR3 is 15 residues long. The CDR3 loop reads CASRPLRGITGELFF.